Presented here are 25 T cell receptor beta chains from one specimen sequenced in a study of CD8+ T cells in alopecia areata. Extracted from the samples, RNA was reverse transcribed into cDNA to serve as the sequencing template. Profiled with immunoSEQ multiplex PCR; TCRdb holds only in-frame clones, not every one. The sample lists about 270,000 clones, roughly 63% seen once, with around 0.92% in the top ten. The treatment was: oral pan-JAK inhibitor, 5-10 mg twice daily. The sample here was CD4+ T cells sorted from blood, taken at week 52, from a patient treated with tofacitinib. These receptors were obtained from a human donor with alopecia areata.

The V gene is TRBV30, the J gene TRBJ2-5; possibly TRBD2 for D (5 bases). V was trimmed by 4 bases and J by 1 base, leaving 16 bases between them. Per the germline V gene, CDR1 is GTSNPN and CDR2 is SVGIG (reference sequence). There are 15 residues in the CDR3. CDR3 region: CAWNEPGLAQETQYF. CDR3 DNA sequence: TGTGCCTGGAATGAACCAGGTCTAGCCCAAGAGACCCAGTACTTC.

This chain connects TRBV30 to TRBJ2-3; D unclear. Germline CDR1 GTSNPN, CDR2 SVGIG (reference sequence). The CDR3 consists of 12 residues. Trimming pared 3 bases from V and 5 bases from J, leaving 9 bases between. CDR3 residues: CAWRERRDTQYF. CDR3 DNA sequence: TGTGCCTGGAGGGAAAGACGAGATACGCAGTATTTT. Filled out from reference TRBV30 and TRBJ2-3, the complete variable domain reads SQTIHQWPATLVQPVGSPLSLECTVEGTSNPNLYWYRQAAGRGLQLLFYSVGIGQISSEVPQNLSASRPQDRQFILSSKKLLLSDSGFYLCAWRERRDTQYFGPGTRLTVL.

The J gene is TRBJ1-6, the V gene TRBV4-3, with D hard to call. Germline V CDR1 and CDR2: LGHNA, YSLEER. This CDR3 spans 17 amino acids. Trimming pared 0 bases from V and 4 bases from J, leaving 13 bases between. In nucleotides, the CDR3 is TGCGCCAGCAGCCAAGAGCGGGTGCGAGGGTATAATTCACCCCTCCACTTT. This codes for CASSQERVRGYNSPLHF.

The chain links TRBV7-3 to TRBJ1-2; 10 nucleotides line up with TRBD1. V shed 5 bases, J shed 8 bases, and the junction held 8 bases outside the gene matches. The germline V gene has CDR1 SGHTA and CDR2 FQGTGA. The length of the CDR3 is 14 residues. CDR3 bases: TGTGCCAGCAGCCGGACAGGGGGGCCGGAGGGCTACACCTTC. This sequence encodes CASSRTGGPEGYTF.

The CDR3 DNA follows: TGCGCCAGCAGCCAAGATGGTAGCGGGGGGGCAGGAGATACGCAGTATTTT. Translating it yields CASSQDGSGGAGDTQYF. The genes are TRBV4-1 and TRBJ2-3; 11 bases match TRBD2. Germline V CDR1 and CDR2: MGHRA, YSYEKL. This CDR3 has 17 residues. The trim removed 0 bases at V and 5 bases at J, leaving 7 bases unmatched.

This clone was recorded a few times. The chain combines TRBV5-1 with TRBJ2-2, with D uncertain. The CDR3 loop spans 15 amino acids. CDR1 SGHRS and CDR2 YFSETQ come from the germline V gene. Trimming removed 4 bases from V and 5 bases from J, with 15 bases in between. The CDR3 reads CASSRIQQGTGELFF. CDR3 nucleotide sequence: TGCGCCAGCAGCCGTATCCAGCAAGGGACCGGGGAGCTGTTTTTT.

This clone was recorded many times. This chain joins TRBV4-1 and TRBJ2-6; maybe TRBD2 (5 bases). Germline assignment: CDR1 MGHRA and CDR2 YSYEKL. Trimming removed 4 bases from V and 2 bases from J, with 9 bases in between. The CDR3 runs 15 residues. CDR3 sequence reads: CASSPGKAGANVLTF. CDR3 DNA sequence: TGCGCCAGCAGCCCCGGGAAAGCTGGGGCCAACGTCCTGACTTTC.

The rearrangement uses TRBV5-4 and TRBJ1-2; D is unresolved. Trimming took off 2 bases at V and 0 bases at J, with 8 bases between the two ends. Germline CDR1 and CDR2: SGHNT and YYREEE (reference sequence). This CDR3 contains 14 residues. CDR3: CASSLRDANYGYTF. CDR3 bases: TGTGCCAGCAGCTTACGGGATGCTAACTATGGCTACACCTTC. Full variable domain (rest looked up from reference TRBV5-4 and TRBJ1-2): ETGVTQSPTHLIKTRGQQVTLRCSSQSGHNTVSWYQQALGQGPQFIFQYYREEENGRGNFPPRFSGLQFPNYSSELNVNALELDDSALYLCASSLRDANYGYTFGSGTRLTVV.

The J gene is TRBJ2-3, the V gene TRBV7-9; weak D call: TRBD1 (6 bases). The CDR3 consists of 15 residues. Germline V gene data show CDR1 as SEHNR and CDR2 as FQNEAQ (reference sequence). V was shortened by 5 bases and J by 0 bases, with 12 bases between the two germline ends. The CDR3 protein is CASSPGQPSTDTQYF. DNA of the CDR3: TGTGCCAGCAGCCCCGGACAGCCTAGCACAGATACGCAGTATTTT.

The V call is TRBV5-1, the J call TRBJ2-5; the D gene could be TRBD1 or TRBD2 (5 bases each). Trimming shortened V by 4 bases and J by 3 bases, and 19 bases separated the two germline ends. Germline-derived CDR1 and CDR2 are SGHRS and YFSETQ. The CDR3 is 16 residues long. The CDR3 bases are TGCGCCAGCAGCCAGCTATCCGGGACCTTAAAAGAGACCCAGTACTTC. Residues: CASSQLSGTLKETQYF.

In its sample, this clone was seen once. This chain uses TRBV7-8 with TRBJ2-3; D remains ambiguous. The CDR3 is made up of 15 amino acids. In germline, CDR1 is SGHVS, CDR2 FQNEAQ. The germline V and J ends were trimmed by 1 base and 0 bases, with 8 bases remaining between them. CDR3 coding DNA: TGTGCCAGCAGCTTAGGGCGTGCTAGCACAGATACGCAGTATTTT. It encodes CASSLGRASTDTQYF.

With regard to this clone: The sample contains more than one DNA sequence encoding this CDR3. The chain links TRBV30 to TRBJ1-6, with D maybe TRBD1 (5 bases). Trimming left V 1 base short and J 7 bases short, with 8 bases between. The CDR3 runs 13 residues. In germline, CDR1 is GTSNPN, CDR2 SVGIG (reference sequence). CDR3: CAWSGQGNSPLHF. The CDR3 nucleotides read TGTGCCTGGAGTGGCCAGGGCAATTCACCCCTCCACTTT. Full variable domain (remainder filled in from reference TRBV30 and TRBJ1-6): SQTIHQWPATLVQPVGSPLSLECTVEGTSNPNLYWYRQAAGRGLQLLFYSVGIGQISSEVPQNLSASRPQDRQFILSSKKLLLSDSGFYLCAWSGQGNSPLHFGNGTRLTVT.

J is TRBJ2-3 and V is TRBV7-4, with 10 bases fitting TRBD2. CDR1 SGHVT and CDR2 SQSDAQ come from the germline V gene. CDR3 length equals 17 residues. V lost 3 bases to trimming and J lost 0 bases; unmatched junction nucleotides: 6. CDR3 bases: TGTGCCAGCAGCTTCGAAGCGGGGGGGCGAAGCACAGATACGCAGTATTTT. Translating gives CASSFEAGGRSTDTQYF.

This chain uses TRBV6-5 with TRBJ1-5; D remains unclear. Germline V gene sequence: CDR1 MNHEY, CDR2 SVGAGI. V lost 10 bases, J lost 7 bases, and 17 bases lay in between. The CDR3 extends over 13 amino acids. CDR3 residues: CATTSGRFQPQHF. The DNA of the CDR3 is TGTGCCACCACTTCCGGCAGATTCCAGCCCCAGCATTTT.

The genes are TRBV5-1 and TRBJ2-7; D gene uncertain. V lost 1 base and J lost 3, with 8 bases in between. Germline lookup yields CDR1 SGHRS and CDR2 YFSETQ. The CDR3 covers 13 residues. The DNA for the CDR3 is TGCGCCAGCAGCTTGAGCCCCAACTACGAGCAGTACTTC. Its translation: CASSLSPNYEQYF.

This CDR3 is CASSVAGLGYTF. The CDR3 DNA reads TGTGCCAGCAGCGTAGCAGGTCTAGGATACACCTTC. The chain employs TRBV9 and TRBJ1-2; D not certain. From germline, CDR1 is SGDLS and CDR2 YYNGEE. The CDR3 loop spans 12 amino acids. The germline V and J ends were trimmed by 0 bases and 11 bases, with 11 bases remaining between them.

The rearrangement joins TRBV25-1 to TRBJ2-3; maybe TRBD2 (7 bases). V shed 4 bases and J shed 1 base, with 12 bases lying between them. CDR1 is MGHDK, CDR2 SYGVNS, per germline. CDR3 size: 15 residues. The CDR3 sequence is CASSVTGGRTDTQYF. The DNA of the CDR3 is TGTGCCAGCAGTGTTACGGGGGGCCGCACAGATACGCAGTATTTT.

The CDR3 is CASSRDSFRQPQHF. The CDR3 bases are TGTGCCAGTAGTCGGGACAGCTTTCGTCAGCCCCAGCATTTT. The gene calls are TRBV19 and TRBJ1-5; TRBD1 aligns across 7 bases. The CDR3 is 14 amino acids. The germline V gene has CDR1 LNHDA and CDR2 SQIVND (reference sequence). The V and J ends lost 5 bases and 6 bases, in that order; junction bases with no gene match: 7.

In its sample, this clone was seen a few times. The rearrangement joins TRBV7-2 to TRBJ1-2; 7 nucleotides agree with TRBD1. J lost 4 bases, V lost 4 bases, and 0 bases had no gene match. This CDR3 has 12 residues. Germline values: CDR1 SGHTA, CDR2 FQGNSA. DNA of the CDR3: TGTGCCAGCAGCTGGACAGGCTATGGCTACACCTTC. It specifies CASSWTGYGYTF. Complete variable domain (other parts from reference TRBV7-2 and TRBJ1-2): GAGVSQSPSNKVTEKGKDVELRCDPISGHTALYWYRQSLGQGLEFLIYFQGNSAPDKSGLPSDRFSAERTGGSVSTLTIQRTQQEDSAVYLCASSWTGYGYTFGSGTRLTVV.

The rearrangement joins TRBV6-5 to TRBJ2-7, with D unresolved. V lost 0 bases, J lost 4 bases, and 10 bases lay in between. Germline-derived CDR1 and CDR2 are MNHEY and SVGAGI. The CDR3 sequence is 14 residues long. CDR3 protein: CASSYSHGLYEQYF. CDR3 in DNA: TGTGCCAGCAGTTACTCGCATGGGTTATACGAGCAGTACTTC.

This rearrangement joins TRBV5-6 to TRBJ1-1; TRBD1 matches 7 bases. Germline V gene data show CDR1 as SGHDT and CDR2 as YYEEEE. This CDR3 is built from 11 residues. Unmatched junction bases numbered 5, after V lost 4 bases and J lost 11 bases. CDR3: CASSGGQWAFF. CDR3 DNA sequence: TGTGCCAGCAGCGGGGGACAGTGGGCTTTCTTT.

This chain's CDR3 is CASSQTIDTQYF. The CDR3 DNA reads TGTGCCAGCAGTCAAACAATAGATACGCAGTATTTT. The chain recombines TRBV6-6 with TRBJ2-3; D is unclear. The V end lost 5 bases, the J end lost 5 bases, and 8 bases lay between the germline ends. CDR3 length: 12 residues. The germline gives CDR1 MNHNY, CDR2 SVGAGI (reference sequence).

This chain links TRBV4-2 with TRBJ2-1, with a weak D call TRBD2 (5 bases). This CDR3 comprises 16 residues. The V gene's germline CDR1 is LGHNA and CDR2 YNFKEQ. The V end was cut by 0 bases, the J end by 3 bases, with 12 bases between. This CDR3 is CASSQEPTSVYNEQFF. Written as DNA, the CDR3 is TGTGCCAGCAGCCAAGAACCCACTAGTGTCTACAATGAGCAGTTCTTC.

This clone was counted between two and nine times. The rearrangement joins TRBV10-3 to TRBJ2-6; D remains ambiguous. The ends were cut back, 4 bases at V and 0 bases at J, with 7 bases in the middle. Germline V gene data show CDR1 as ENHRY and CDR2 as SYGVKD. The CDR3 extends over 15 amino acids. The CDR3 reads CAISAVSSGANVLTF. In DNA, the CDR3 is TGTGCCATCAGTGCTGTTAGCTCTGGGGCCAACGTCCTGACTTTC.

This clone was found a few times. The V gene is TRBV29-1, the J gene TRBJ1-2; the match to TRBD1 covers 7 bases. J lost 4 bases, V lost 7 bases, and 6 bases had no gene match. This CDR3 spans 12 amino acids. CDR1 is SQVTM and CDR2 is ANQGSEA in the germline V gene. The CDR3 region is CSALTGSYGYTF. CDR3 DNA: TGCAGCGCCCTGACAGGGAGCTATGGCTACACCTTC.